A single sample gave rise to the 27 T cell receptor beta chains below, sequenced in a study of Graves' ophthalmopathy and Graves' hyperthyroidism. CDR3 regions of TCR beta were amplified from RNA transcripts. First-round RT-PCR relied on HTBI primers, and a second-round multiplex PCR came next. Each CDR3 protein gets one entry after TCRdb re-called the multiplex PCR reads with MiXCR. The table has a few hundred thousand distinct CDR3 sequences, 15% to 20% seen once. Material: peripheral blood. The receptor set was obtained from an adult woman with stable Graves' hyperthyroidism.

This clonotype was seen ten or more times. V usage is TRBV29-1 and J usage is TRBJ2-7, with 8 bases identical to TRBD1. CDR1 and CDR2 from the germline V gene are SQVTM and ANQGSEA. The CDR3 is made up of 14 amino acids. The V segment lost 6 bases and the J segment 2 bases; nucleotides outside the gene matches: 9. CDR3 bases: TGCAGCGTCGCAGACAGGGGAGTTGCCTACGAGCAGTACTTC. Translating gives CSVADRGVAYEQYF.

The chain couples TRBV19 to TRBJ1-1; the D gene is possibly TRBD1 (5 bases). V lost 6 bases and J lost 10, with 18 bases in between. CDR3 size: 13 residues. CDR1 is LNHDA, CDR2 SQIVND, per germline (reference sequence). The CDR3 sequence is CASSRQPHESAFF. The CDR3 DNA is TGTGCCAGTAGCCGACAGCCCCATGAATCAGCTTTCTTT.

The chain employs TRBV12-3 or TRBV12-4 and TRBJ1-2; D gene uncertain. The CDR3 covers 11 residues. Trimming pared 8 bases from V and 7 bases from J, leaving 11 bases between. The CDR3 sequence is CASGPMSGYTF. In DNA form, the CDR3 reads TGTGCCAGCGGACCGATGAGTGGCTACACCTTC.

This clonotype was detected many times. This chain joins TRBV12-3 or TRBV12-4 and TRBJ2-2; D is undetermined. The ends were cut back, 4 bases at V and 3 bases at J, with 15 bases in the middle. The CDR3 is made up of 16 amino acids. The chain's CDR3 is CASSSRYERHTGELFF. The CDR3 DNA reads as TGTGCCAGCAGTTCGCGCTACGAGAGGCACACCGGGGAGCTGTTTTTT.

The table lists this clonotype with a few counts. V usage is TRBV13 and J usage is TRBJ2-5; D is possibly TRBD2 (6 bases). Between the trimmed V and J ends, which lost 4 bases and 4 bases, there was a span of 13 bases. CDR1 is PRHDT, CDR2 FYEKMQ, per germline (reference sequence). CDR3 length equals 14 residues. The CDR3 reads CASSSRGISETQYF. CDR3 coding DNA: TGTGCCAGCAGCTCCCGGGGGATTTCAGAGACCCAGTACTTC.

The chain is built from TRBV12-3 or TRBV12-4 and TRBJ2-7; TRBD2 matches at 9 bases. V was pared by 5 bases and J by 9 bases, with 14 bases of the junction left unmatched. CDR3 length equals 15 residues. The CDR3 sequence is CASSMGGSGGYPQYF. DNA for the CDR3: TGTGCCAGCAGTATGGGTGGGAGCGGGGGGTACCCGCAGTACTTC.

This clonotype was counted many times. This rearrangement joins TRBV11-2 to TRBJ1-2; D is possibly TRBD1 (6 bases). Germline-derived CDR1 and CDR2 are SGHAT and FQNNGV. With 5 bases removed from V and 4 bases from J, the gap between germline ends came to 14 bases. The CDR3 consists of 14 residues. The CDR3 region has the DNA TGTGCCAGCAGCCCCGGACAGCCTGTCTATGGCTACACCTTC. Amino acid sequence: CASSPGQPVYGYTF.

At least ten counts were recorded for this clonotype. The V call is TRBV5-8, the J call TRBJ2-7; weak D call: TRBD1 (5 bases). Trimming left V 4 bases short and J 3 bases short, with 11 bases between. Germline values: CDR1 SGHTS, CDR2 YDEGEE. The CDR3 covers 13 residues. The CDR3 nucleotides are TGTGCCAGCAGCCTCAGGGTCGACTACGAGCAGTACTTC. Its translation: CASSLRVDYEQYF.

For the CDR3, the DNA is TGTGCCAGCAGCCTTGAACTAGCGGGAGCGGTCAATGAGCAGTTCTTC. Protein sequence: CASSLELAGAVNEQFF. The rearrangement uses TRBV7-6 and TRBJ2-1; 11 bases map to TRBD2. Germline V gene sequence: CDR1 SGHVS, CDR2 FNYEAQ. The CDR3 consists of 16 residues. Germline trimming cut 5 bases from V and 6 bases from J; bases unmatched to any gene: 9.

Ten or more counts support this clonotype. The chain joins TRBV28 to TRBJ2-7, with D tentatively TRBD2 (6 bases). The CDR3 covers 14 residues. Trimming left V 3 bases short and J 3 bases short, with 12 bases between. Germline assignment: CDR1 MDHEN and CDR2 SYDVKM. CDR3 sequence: CASSFGGPNYEQYF. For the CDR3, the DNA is TGTGCCAGCAGTTTCGGAGGGCCAAACTACGAGCAGTACTTC.

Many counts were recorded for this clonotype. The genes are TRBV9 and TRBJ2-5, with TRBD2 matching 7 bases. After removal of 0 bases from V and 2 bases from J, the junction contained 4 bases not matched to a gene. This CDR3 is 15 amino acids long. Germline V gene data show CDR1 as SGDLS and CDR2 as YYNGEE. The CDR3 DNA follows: TGTGCCAGCAGCGTAGCGGGAGGCCTACAAGAGACCCAGTACTTC. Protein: CASSVAGGLQETQYF. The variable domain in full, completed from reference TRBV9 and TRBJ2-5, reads DSGVTQTPKHLITATGQRVTLRCSPRSGDLSVYWYQQSLDQGLQFLIQYYNGEERAKGNILERFSAQQFPDLHSELNLSSLELGDSALYFCASSVAGGLQETQYFGPGTRLLVL.

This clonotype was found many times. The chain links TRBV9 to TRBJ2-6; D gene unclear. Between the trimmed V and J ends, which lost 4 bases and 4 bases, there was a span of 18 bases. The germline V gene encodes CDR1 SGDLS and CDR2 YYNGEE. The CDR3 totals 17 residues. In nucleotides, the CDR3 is TGTGCCAGCAGCTTGGGCCCTGAGTATGGCGGGGCCAACGTCCTGACTTTC. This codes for CASSLGPEYGGANVLTF.

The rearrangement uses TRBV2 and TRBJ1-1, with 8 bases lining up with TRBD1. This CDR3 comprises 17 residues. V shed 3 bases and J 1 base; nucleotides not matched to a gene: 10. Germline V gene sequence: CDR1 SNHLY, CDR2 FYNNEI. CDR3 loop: CASSDWQGATTNTEAFF. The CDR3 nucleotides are TGTGCCAGCAGTGACTGGCAGGGGGCAACAACGAACACTGAAGCTTTCTTT.

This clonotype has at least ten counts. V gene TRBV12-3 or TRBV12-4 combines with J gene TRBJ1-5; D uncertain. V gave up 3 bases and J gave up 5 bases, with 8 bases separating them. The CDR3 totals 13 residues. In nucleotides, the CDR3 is TGTGCCAGCAGTTTTGGGCCGGATCAGCCCCAGCATTTT. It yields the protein CASSFGPDQPQHF.

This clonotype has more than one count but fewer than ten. CDR3 in amino acids: CASSLRTGLNTEAFF. CDR3 sequence (DNA): TGTGCCAGCAGTCTCCGGACAGGGCTAAACACTGAAGCTTTCTTT. This chain joins TRBV12-3 or TRBV12-4 and TRBJ1-1; 8 nucleotides agree with TRBD1. Trimming cost V 5 bases and J 2 bases; bases outside gene matches: 7. This CDR3 contains 15 residues.

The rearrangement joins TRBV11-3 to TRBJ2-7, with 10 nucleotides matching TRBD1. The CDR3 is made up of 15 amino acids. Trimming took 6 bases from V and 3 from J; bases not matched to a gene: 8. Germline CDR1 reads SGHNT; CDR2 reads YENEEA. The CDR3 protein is CASRDPGQGFYEQYF. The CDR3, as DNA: TGTGCCAGCAGGGATCCGGGACAGGGGTTCTACGAGCAGTACTTC.

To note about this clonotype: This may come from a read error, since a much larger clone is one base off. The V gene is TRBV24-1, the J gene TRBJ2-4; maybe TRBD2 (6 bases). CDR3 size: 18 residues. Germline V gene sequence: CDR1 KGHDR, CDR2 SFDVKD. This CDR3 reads CATTLVQHRLLAKNIKYF. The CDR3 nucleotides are TGTGCCACCACCCTCGTGCAACACCGATTACTAGCCAAAAACATTAAGTACTTC.

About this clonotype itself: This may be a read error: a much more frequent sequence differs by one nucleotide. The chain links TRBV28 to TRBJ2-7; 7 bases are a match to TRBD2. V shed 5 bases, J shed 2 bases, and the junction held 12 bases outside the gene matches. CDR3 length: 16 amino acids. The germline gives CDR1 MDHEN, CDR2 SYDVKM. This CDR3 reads CASSPHREDYPYEQYF. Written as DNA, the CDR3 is TGTGCCAGCAGTCCTCATCGGGAGGACTACCCCTACGAGCAGTACTTC.

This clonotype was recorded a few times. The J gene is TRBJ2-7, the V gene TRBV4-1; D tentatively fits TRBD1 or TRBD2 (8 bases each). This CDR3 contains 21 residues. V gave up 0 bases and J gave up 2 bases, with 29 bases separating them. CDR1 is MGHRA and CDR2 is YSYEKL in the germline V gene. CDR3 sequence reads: CASSQDLSPGQDSGLAYEQYF. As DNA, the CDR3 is TGCGCCAGCAGCCAAGATCTGTCCCCGGGACAGGATTCGGGACTAGCCTACGAGCAGTACTTC.

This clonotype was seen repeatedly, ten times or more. CDR3 coding DNA: TGTGCCAGCAGTCCGGGGACAGGGGGCACTGAGACCCAGTACTTC. This gives the protein CASSPGTGGTETQYF. The chain combines TRBV12-3 or TRBV12-4 with TRBJ2-5, with 12 bases fitting TRBD1. The CDR3 extends over 15 amino acids. V shed 5 bases, J shed 5 bases, and the junction held 6 bases outside the gene matches.

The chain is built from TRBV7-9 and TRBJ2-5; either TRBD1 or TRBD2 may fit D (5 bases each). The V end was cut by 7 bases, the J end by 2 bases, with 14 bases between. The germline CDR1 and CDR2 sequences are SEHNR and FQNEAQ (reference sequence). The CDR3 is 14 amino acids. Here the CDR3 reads CASTKRGRQETQYF. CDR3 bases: TGTGCCAGCACCAAACGGGGCCGACAAGAGACCCAGTACTTC.

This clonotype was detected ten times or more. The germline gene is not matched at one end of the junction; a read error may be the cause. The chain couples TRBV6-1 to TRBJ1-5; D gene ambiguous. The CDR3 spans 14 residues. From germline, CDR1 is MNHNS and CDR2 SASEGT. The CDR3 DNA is TGTGCCAGCAGTGAAGCGGGCCTCAATCAGCCCCAACATTTT. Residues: CASSEAGLNQPQHF.

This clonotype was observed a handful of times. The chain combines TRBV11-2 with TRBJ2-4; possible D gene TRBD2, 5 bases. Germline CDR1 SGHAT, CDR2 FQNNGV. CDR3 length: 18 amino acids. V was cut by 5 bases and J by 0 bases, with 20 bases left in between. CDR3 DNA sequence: TGTGCCAGCAGCCCCGAGCGGAACCGCTATTTAGCCAAAAACATTCAGTACTTC. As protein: CASSPERNRYLAKNIQYF.

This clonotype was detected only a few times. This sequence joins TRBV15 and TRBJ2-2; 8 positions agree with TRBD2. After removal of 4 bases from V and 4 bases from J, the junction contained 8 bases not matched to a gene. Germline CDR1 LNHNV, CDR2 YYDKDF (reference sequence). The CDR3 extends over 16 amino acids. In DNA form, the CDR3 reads TGTGCCACCAGCACCCGGGGGGGGTTTCTCACCGGGGAGCTGTTTTTT. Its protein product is CATSTRGGFLTGELFF.

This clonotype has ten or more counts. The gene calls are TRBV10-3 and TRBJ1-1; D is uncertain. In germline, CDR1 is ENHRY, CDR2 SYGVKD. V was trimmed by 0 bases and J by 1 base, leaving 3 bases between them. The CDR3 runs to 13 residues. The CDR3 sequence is CAISESGNTEAFF. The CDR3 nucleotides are TGTGCCATCAGTGAGTCAGGGAACACTGAAGCTTTCTTT.

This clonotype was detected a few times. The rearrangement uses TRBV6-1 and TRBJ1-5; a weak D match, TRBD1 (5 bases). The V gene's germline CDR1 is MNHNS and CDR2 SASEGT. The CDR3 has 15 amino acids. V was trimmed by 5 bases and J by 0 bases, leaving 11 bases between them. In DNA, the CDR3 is TGTGCCAGCAGTAGGGACGGGTATAGCAATCAGCCCCAGCATTTT. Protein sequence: CASSRDGYSNQPQHF.

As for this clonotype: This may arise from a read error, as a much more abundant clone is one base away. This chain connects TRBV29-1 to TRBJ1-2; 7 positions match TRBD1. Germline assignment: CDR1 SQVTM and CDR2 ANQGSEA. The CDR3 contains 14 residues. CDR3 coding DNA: TGCAGCGCTGAAGGGACAGCTACTAACTATGGCTACACCTTC. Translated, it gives CSAEGTATNYGYTF.